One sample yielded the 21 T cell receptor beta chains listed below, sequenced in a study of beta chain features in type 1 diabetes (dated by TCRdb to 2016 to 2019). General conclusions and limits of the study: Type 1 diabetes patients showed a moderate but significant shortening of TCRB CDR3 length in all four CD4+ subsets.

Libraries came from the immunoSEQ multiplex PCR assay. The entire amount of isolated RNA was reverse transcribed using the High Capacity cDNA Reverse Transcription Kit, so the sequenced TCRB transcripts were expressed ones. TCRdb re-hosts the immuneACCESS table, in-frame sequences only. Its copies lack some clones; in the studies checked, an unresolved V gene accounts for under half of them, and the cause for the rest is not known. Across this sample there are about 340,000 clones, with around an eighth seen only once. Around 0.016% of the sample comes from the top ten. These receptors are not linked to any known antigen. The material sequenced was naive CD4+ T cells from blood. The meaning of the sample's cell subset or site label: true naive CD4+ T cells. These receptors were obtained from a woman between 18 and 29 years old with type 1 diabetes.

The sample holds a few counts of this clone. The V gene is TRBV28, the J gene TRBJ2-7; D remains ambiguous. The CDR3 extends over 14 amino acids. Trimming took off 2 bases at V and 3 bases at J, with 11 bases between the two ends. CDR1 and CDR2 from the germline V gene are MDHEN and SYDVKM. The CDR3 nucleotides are TGTGCCAGCAGTTTAGTCGCGATAGTCTACGAGCAGTACTTC. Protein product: CASSLVAIVYEQYF.

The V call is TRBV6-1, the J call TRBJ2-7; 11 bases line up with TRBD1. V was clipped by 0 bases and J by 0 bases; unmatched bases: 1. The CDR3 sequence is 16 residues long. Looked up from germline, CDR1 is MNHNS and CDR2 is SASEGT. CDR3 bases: TGTGCCAGCAGTGAAGCCGGGACAGGGGGCTCCTACGAGCAGTACTTC. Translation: CASSEAGTGGSYEQYF.

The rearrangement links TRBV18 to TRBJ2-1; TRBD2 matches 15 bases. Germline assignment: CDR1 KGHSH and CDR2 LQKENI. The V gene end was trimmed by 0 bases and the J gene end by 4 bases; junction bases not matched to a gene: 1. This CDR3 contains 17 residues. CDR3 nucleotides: TGTGCCAGCTCACCACCGGGACTAGCGGGAGGATACAATGAGCAGTTCTTC. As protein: CASSPPGLAGGYNEQFF. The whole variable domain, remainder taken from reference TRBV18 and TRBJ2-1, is NAGVMQNPRHLVRRRGQEARLRCSPMKGHSHVYWYRQLPEEGLKFMVYLQKENIIDESGMPKERFSAEFPKEGPSILRIQQVVRGDSAAYFCASSPPGLAGGYNEQFFGPGTRLTVL.

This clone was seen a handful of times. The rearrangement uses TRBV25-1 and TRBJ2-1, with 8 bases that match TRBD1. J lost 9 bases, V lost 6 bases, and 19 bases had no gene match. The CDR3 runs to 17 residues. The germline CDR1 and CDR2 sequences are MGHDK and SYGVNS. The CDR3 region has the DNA TGTGCCAGCAGCAAGTGGGGGAAGGCAGGGGGCTTGGGTGAGCAGTTCTTC. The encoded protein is CASSKWGKAGGLGEQFF.

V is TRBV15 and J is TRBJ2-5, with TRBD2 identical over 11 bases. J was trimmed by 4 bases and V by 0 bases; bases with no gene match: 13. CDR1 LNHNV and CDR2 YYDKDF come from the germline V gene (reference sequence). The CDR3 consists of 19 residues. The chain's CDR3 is CATSRDSLAGGGVRETQYF. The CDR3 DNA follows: TGTGCCACCAGCAGAGATAGTCTAGCGGGAGGAGGGGTCAGAGAGACCCAGTACTTC.

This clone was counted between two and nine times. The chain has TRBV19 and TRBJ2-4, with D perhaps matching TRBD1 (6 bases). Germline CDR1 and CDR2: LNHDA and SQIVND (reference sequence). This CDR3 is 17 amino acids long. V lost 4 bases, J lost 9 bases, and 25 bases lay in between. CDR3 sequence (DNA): TGTGCCAGTAGTACTCAAATAAGAGGGGGTGGACAGAGCATTCAGTACTTC. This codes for CASSTQIRGGGQSIQYF.

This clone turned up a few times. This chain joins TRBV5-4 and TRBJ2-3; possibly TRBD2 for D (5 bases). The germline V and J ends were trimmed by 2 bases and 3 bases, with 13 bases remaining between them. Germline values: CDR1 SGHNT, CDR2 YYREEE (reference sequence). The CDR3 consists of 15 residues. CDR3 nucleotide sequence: TGTGCCAGCAGCTTTGGTGGCGGGTTTACAGATACGCAGTATTTT. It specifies CASSFGGGFTDTQYF. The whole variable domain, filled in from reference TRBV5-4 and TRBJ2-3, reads ETGVTQSPTHLIKTRGQQVTLRCSSQSGHNTVSWYQQALGQGPQFIFQYYREEENGRGNFPPRFSGLQFPNYSSELNVNALELDDSALYLCASSFGGGFTDTQYFGPGTRLTVL.

The DNA of the CDR3 is TGCAGCGCCACCCCTCAGGTGACTGAAGCTTTCTTT. Translated: CSATPQVTEAFF. This chain links TRBV29-1 with TRBJ1-1; no reliable D call. The V end lost 7 bases, the J end lost 5 bases, and 14 bases lay between the germline ends. Germline lookup yields CDR1 SQVTM and CDR2 ANQGSEA. CDR3 length equals 12 residues.

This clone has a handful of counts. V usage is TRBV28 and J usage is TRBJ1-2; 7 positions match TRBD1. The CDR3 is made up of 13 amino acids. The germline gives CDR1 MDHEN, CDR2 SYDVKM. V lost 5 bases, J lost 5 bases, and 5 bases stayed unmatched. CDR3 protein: CASSPGTVYGYTF. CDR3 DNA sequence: TGTGCCAGCAGTCCCGGGACAGTATATGGCTACACCTTC.

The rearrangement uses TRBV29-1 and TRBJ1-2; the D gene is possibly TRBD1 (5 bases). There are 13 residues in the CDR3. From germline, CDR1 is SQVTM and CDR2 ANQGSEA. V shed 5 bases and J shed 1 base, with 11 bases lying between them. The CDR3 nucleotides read TGCAGCGTTTCTTGGGGGGTTAACTATGGCTACACCTTC. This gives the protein CSVSWGVNYGYTF. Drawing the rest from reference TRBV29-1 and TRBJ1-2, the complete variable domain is SAVISQKPSRDICQRGTSLTIQCQVDSQVTMMFWYRQQPGQSLTLIATANQGSEATYESGFVIDKFPISRPNLTFSTLTVSNMSPEDSSIYLCSVSWGVNYGYTFGSGTRLTVV.

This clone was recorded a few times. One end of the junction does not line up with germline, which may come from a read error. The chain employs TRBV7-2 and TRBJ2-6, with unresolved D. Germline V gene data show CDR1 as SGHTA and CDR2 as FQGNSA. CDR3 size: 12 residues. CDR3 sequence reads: CAGHSGANVLTF. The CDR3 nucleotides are TGCGCAGGCCACTCTGGGGCCAACGTCCTGACTTTC.

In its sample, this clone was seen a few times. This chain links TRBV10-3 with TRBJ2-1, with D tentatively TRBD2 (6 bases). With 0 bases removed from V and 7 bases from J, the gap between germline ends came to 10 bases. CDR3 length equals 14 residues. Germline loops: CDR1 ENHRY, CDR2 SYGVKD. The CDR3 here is CAISESGGRNEQFF. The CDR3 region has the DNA TGTGCCATCAGTGAGTCGGGAGGTAGAAATGAGCAGTTCTTC.

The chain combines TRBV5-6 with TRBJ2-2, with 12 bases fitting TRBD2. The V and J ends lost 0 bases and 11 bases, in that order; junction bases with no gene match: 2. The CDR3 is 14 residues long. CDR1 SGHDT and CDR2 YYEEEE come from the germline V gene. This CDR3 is CASSLVTSGSELFF. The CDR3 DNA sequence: TGTGCCAGCAGCTTGGTGACTAGCGGGAGTGAGCTGTTTTTT.

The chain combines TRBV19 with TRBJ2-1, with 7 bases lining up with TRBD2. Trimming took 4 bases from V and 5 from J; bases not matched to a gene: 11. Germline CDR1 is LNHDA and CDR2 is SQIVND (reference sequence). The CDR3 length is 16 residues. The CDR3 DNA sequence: TGTGCCAGTAGTACCAGACTAGCCTTCTCAGACAATGAGCAGTTCTTC. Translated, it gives CASSTRLAFSDNEQFF. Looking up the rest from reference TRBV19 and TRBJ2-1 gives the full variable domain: DGGITQSPKYLFRKEGQNVTLSCEQNLNHDAMYWYRQDPGQGLRLIYYSQIVNDFQKGDIAEGYSVSREKKESFPLTVTSAQKNPTAFYLCASSTRLAFSDNEQFFGPGTRLTVL.

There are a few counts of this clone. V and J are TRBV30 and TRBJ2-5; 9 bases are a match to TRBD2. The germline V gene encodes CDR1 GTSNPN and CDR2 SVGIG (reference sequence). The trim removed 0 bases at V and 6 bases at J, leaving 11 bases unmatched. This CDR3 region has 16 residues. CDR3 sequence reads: CAWSVPIAGVGKTQYF. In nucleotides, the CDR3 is TGTGCCTGGAGTGTACCCATAGCGGGAGTTGGGAAGACCCAGTACTTC. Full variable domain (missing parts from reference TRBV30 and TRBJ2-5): SQTIHQWPATLVQPVGSPLSLECTVEGTSNPNLYWYRQAAGRGLQLLFYSVGIGQISSEVPQNLSASRPQDRQFILSSKKLLLSDSGFYLCAWSVPIAGVGKTQYFGPGTRLLVL.

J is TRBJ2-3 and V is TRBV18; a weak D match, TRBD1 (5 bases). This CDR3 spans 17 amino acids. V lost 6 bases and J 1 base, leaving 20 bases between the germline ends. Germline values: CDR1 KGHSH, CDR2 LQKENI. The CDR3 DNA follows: TGTGCCAGCTCTCTAGGGGTGGCCCAGCCCGGCACAGATACGCAGTATTTT. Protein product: CASSLGVAQPGTDTQYF.

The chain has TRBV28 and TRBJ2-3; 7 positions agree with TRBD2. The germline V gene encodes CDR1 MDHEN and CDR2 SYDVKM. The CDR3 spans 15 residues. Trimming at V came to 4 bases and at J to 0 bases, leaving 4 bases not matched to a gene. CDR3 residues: CASSSTSVSTDTQYF. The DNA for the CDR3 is TGTGCCAGCAGTTCTACTAGCGTAAGCACAGATACGCAGTATTTT.

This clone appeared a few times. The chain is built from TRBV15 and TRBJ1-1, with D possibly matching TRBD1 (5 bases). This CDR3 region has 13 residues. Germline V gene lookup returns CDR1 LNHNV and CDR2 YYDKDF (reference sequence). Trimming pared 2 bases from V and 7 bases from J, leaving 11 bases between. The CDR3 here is CATSRPDSLEAFF. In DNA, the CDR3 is TGTGCCACCAGCAGACCTGACAGCCTTGAAGCTTTCTTT. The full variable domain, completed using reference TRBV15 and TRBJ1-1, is DAMVIQNPRYQVTQFGKPVTLSCSQTLNHNVMYWYQQKSSQAPKLLFHYYDKDFNNEADTPDNFQSRRPNTSFCFLDIRSPGLGDTAMYLCATSRPDSLEAFFGQGTRLTVV.

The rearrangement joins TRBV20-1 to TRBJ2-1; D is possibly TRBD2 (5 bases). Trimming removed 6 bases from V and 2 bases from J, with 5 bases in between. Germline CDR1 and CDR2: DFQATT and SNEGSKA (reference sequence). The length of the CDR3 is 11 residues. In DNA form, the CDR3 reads TGCAGTGCCGGGACCTACAATGAGCAGTTCTTC. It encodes CSAGTYNEQFF.

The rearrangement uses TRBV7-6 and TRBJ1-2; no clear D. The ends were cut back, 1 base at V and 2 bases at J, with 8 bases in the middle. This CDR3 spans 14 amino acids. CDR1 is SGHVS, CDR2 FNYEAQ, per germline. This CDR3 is CASSLDSSNYGYTF. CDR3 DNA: TGTGCCAGCAGCTTAGACAGCTCCAACTATGGCTACACCTTC.

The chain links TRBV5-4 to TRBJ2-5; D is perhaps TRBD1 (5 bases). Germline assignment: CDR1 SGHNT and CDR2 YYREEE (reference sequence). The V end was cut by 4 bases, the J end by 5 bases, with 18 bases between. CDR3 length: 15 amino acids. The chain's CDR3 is CASSLAETARETQYF. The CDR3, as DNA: TGTGCCAGCAGCCTGGCGGAGACAGCGCGGGAGACCCAGTACTTC. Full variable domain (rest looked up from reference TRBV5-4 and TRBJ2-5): ETGVTQSPTHLIKTRGQQVTLRCSSQSGHNTVSWYQQALGQGPQFIFQYYREEENGRGNFPPRFSGLQFPNYSSELNVNALELDDSALYLCASSLAETARETQYFGPGTRLLVL.